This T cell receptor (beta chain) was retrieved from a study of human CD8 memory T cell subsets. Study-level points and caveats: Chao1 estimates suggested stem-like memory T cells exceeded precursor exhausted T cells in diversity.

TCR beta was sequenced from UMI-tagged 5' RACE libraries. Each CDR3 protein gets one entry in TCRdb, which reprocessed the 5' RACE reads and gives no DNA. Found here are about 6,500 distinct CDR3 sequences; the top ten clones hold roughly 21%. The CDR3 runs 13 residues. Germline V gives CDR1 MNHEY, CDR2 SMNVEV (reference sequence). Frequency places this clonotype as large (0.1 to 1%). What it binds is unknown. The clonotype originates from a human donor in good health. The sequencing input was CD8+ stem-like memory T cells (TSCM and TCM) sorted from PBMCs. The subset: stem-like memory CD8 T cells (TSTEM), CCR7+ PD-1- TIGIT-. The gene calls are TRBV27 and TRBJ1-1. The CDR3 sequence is CASSLTWETEAFF.